This TCR beta chain emerged from a study of long-term antiretroviral therapy in people with HIV. The study's findings and limits: An increase in diversity followed ART, yet levels stayed below transplant donor controls. Whereas controls had wider CDR3 length ranges, HIV repertoires had narrower ones. Researchers lacked any data on ART adherence, viral resistance or therapy changes.

As to this clone: Its cognate antigen is unknown.

Participants with HIV, all of them, were treated in the United States. Run at survey level, the immunoSEQ assay was version v3.0. Here immunoSEQ multiplex PCR was the method, and the copy in TCRdb shows in-frame clones only, minus some. The sample has some 22,000 clones, less than 90% seen once. Trimming stripped 5 bases from V and 4 bases from J, with 13 bases between. The CDR3 is 14 amino acids. The germline gives CDR1 SGHTA, CDR2 FQGNSA. The rearrangement links TRBV7-2 to TRBJ2-3; TRBD2 might be the D (5 bases). The source was unsorted PBMCs, collected 0.4 years after starting antiretroviral therapy. This TCR derives from a man aged 45 to 65 with HIV. The chain's CDR3 is CASSQVPGADTQYF. Here the CDR3 DNA reads TGTGCCAGCAGCCAAGTCCCCGGGGCAGATACGCAGTATTTT.